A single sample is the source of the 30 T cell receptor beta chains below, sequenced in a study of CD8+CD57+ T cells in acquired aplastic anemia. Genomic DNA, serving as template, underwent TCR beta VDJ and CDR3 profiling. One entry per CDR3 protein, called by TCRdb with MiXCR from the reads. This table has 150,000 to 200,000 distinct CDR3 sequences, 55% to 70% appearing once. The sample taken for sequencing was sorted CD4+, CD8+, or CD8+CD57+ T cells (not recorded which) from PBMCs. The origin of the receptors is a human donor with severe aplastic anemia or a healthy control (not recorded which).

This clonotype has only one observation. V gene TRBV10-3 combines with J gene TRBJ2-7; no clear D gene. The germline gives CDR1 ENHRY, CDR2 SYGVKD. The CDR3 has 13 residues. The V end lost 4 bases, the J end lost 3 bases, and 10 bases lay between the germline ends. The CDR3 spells CAISATDGYEQYF. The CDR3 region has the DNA TGTGCCATCAGTGCGACGGACGGCTACGAGCAGTACTTC.

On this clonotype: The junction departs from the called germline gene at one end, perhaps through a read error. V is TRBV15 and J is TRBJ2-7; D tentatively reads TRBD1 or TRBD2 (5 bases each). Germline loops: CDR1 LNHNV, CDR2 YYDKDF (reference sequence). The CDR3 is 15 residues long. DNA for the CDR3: TGTGCCACCAGCAGAGATAGAGGGGAACTCTACGTGCAGTACTTC. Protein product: CATSRDRGELYVQYF.

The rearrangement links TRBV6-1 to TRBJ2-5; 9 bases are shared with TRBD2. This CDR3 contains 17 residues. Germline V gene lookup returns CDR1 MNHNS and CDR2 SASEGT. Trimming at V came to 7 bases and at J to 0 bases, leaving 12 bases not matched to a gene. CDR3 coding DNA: TGTGCCAGCACACCCCAGCGGGGGGACTGGTACCAAGAGACCCAGTACTTC. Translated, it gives CASTPQRGDWYQETQYF.

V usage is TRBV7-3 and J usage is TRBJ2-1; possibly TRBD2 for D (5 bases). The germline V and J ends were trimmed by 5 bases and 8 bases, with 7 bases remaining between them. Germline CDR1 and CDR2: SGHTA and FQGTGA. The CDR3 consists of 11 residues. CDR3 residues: CASSGSDEQFF. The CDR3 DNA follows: TGTGCCAGCAGCGGGAGCGATGAGCAGTTCTTC.

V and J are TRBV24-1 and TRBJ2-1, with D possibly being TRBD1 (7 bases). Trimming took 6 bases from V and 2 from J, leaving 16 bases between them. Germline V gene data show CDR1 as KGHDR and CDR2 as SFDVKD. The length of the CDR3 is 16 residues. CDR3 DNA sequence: TGTGCCACCAGTAAAAACAGGGGAGGTGCCTACAATGAGCAGTTCTTC. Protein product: CATSKNRGGAYNEQFF.

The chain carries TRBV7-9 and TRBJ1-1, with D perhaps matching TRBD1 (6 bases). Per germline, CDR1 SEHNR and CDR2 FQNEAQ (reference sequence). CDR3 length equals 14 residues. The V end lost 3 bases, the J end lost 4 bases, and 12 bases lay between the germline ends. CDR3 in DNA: TGTGCCAGCAGCTTCGAGGGGGTAGGCACTGAAGCTTTCTTT. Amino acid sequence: CASSFEGVGTEAFF.

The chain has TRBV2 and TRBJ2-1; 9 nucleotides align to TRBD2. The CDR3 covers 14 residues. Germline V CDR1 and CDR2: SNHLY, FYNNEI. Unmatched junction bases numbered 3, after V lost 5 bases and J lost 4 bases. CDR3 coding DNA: TGTGCCAGCAGTTTCGCGGGAGGGTACAATGAGCAGTTCTTC. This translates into CASSFAGGYNEQFF. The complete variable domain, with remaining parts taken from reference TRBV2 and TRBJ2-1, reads EPEVTQTPSHQVTQMGQEVILRCVPISNHLYFYWYRQILGQKVEFLVSFYNNEISEKSEIFDDQFSVERPDGSNFTLKIRSTKLEDSAMYFCASSFAGGYNEQFFGPGTRLTVL.

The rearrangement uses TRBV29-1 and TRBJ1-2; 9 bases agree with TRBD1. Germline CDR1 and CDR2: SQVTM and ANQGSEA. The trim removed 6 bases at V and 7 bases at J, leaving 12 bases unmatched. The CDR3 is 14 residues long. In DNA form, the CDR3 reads TGCAGCGTAGTGGCCGGGACAGGGAGTCTTGGCTACACCTTC. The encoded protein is CSVVAGTGSLGYTF.

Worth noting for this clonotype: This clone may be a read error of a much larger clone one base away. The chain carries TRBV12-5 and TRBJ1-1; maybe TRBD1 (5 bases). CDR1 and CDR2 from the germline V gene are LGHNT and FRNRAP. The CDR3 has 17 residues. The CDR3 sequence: CASSTGTEGLLTRGAFF. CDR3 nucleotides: TGTGCCAGCAGTACGGGGACCGAAGGACTCCTCACCCGGGGAGCTTTCTTT.

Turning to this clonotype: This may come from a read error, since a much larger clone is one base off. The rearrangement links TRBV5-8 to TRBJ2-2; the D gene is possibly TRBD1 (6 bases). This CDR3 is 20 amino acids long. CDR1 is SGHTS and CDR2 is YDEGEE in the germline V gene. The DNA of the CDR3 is TGTGCCGGCAGCTCCCGACCAGGGGACGGAGAGTTCGCGAACACCGGGGAGCTGTTTTTT. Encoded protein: CAGSSRPGDGEFANTGELFF.

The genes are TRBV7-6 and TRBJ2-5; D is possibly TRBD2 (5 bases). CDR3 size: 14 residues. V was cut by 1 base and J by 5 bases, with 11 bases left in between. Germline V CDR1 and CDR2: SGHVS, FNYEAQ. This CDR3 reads CASSLVLAQETQYF. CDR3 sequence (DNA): TGTGCCAGCAGCTTAGTTCTAGCACAGGAGACCCAGTACTTC.

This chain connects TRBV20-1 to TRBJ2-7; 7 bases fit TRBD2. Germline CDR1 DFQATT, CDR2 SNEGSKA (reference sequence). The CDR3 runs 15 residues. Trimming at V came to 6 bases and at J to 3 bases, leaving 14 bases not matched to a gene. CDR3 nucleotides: TGCAGTGCACGACCTCACGCGGGAGATGACTACGAGCAGTACTTC. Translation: CSARPHAGDDYEQYF.

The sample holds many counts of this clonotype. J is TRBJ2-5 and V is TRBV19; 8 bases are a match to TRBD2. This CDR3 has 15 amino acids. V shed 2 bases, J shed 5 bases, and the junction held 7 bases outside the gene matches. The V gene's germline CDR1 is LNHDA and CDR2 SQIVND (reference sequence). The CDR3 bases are TGTGCCAGTAGTATAATAGCGGGGAGCATCGAGACCCAGTACTTC. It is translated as CASSIIAGSIETQYF.

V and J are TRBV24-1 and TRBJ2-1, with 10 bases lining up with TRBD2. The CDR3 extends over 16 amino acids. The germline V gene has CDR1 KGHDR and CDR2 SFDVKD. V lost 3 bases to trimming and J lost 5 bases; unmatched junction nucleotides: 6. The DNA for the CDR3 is TGTGCCACCAGTGATCCTAGCGGGAGTATAAACAATGAGCAGTTCTTC. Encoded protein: CATSDPSGSINNEQFF.

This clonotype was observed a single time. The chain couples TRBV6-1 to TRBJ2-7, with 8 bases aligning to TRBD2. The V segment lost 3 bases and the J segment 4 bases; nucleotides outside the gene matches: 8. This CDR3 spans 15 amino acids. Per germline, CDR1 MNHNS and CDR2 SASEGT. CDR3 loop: CASSEYSGVQYEQYF. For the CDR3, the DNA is TGTGCCAGCAGTGAGTATAGCGGGGTACAATACGAGCAGTACTTC.

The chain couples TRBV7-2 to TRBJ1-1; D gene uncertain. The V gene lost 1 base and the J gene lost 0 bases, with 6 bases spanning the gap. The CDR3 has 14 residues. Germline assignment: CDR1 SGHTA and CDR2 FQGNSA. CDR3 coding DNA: TGTGCCAGCAGCTTAGTCCCGGTGAACACTGAAGCTTTCTTT. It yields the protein CASSLVPVNTEAFF.

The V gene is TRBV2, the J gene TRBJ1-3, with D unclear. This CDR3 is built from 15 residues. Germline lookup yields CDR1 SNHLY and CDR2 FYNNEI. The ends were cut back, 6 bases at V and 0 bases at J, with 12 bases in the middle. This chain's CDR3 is CASSPDSFSGNTIYF. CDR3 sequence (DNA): TGTGCCAGCAGCCCCGACTCTTTCTCTGGAAACACCATATATTTT. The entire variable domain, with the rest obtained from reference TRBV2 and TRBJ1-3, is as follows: EPEVTQTPSHQVTQMGQEVILRCVPISNHLYFYWYRQILGQKVEFLVSFYNNEISEKSEIFDDQFSVERPDGSNFTLKIRSTKLEDSAMYFCASSPDSFSGNTIYFGEGSWLTVV.

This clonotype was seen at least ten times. Here the CDR3 DNA reads TGCAGCGTTGAACGGCAGGGAAGCGAGCAGTACTTC. Translating gives CSVERQGSEQYF. V gene TRBV29-1 combines with J gene TRBJ2-7; a possible D gene is TRBD1 (5 bases). Trimming cost V 2 bases and J 6 bases, with 11 bases left between them. Germline CDR1 SQVTM, CDR2 ANQGSEA. The CDR3 runs to 12 residues.

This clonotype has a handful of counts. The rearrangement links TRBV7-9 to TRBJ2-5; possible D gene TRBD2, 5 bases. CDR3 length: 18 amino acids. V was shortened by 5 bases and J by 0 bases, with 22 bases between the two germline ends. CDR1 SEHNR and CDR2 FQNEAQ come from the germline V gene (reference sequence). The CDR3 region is CASSLRDGVQRDQETQYF. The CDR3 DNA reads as TGTGCCAGCAGCCTCCGGGATGGAGTACAGAGGGACCAAGAGACCCAGTACTTC.

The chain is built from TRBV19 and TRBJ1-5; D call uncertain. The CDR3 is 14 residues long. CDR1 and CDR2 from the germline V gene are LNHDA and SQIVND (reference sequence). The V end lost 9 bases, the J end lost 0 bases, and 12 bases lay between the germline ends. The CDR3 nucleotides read TGTGCCAGCGCAACCAAAAATAGCAATCAGCCCCAGCATTTT. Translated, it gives CASATKNSNQPQHF.

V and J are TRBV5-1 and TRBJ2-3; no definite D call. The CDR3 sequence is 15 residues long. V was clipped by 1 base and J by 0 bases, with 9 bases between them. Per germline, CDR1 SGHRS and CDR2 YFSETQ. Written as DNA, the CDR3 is TGCGCCAGCAGCTTGAGTGTTTTGAGCACAGATACGCAGTATTTT. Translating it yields CASSLSVLSTDTQYF.

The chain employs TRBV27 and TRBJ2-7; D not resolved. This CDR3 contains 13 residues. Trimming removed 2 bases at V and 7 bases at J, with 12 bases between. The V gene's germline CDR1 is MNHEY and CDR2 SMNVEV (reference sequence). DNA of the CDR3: TGTGCCAGCAGTTTAGTGGTAGGCAATGAGCAGTACTTC. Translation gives CASSLVVGNEQYF.

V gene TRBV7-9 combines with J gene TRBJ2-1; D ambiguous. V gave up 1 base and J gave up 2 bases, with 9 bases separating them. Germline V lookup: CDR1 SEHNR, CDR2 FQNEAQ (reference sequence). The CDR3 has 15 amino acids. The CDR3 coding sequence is TGTGCCAGCAGCTTAGGTGCACGACCCTACAATGAGCAGTTCTTC. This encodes CASSLGARPYNEQFF.

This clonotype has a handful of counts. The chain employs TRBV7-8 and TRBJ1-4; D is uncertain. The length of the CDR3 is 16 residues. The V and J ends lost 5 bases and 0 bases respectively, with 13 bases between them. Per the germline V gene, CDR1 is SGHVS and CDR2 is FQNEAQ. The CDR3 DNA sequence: TGTGCCAGCAGCCCGTGGACTGATGCAACTAATGAAAAACTGTTTTTT. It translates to CASSPWTDATNEKLFF.

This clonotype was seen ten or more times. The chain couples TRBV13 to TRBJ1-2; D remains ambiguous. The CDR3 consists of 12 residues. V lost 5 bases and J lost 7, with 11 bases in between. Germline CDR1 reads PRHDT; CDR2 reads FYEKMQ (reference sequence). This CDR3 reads CASSLQASGYTF. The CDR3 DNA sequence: TGTGCCAGCAGCCTCCAGGCCTCTGGCTACACCTTC.

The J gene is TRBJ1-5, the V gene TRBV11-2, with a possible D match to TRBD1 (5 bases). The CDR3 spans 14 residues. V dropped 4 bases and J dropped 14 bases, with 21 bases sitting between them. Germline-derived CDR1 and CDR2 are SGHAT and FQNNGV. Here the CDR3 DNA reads TGTGCCAGCAGCTGGGACCCGACTTCAGGCTACGAGCATTTT. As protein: CASSWDPTSGYEHF.

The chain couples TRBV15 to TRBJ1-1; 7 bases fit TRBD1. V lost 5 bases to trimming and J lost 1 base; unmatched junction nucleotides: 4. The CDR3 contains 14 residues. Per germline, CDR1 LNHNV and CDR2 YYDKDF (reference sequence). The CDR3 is CATSPHRGNTEAFF. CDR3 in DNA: TGTGCCACCAGCCCCCACAGGGGGAACACTGAAGCTTTCTTT.

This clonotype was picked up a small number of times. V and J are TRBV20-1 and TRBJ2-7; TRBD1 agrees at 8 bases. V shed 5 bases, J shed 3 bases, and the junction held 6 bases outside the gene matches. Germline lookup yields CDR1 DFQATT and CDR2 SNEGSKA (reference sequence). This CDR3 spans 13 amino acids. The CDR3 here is CSADEQGDYEQYF. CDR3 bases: TGCAGTGCTGATGAACAGGGGGACTACGAGCAGTACTTC.

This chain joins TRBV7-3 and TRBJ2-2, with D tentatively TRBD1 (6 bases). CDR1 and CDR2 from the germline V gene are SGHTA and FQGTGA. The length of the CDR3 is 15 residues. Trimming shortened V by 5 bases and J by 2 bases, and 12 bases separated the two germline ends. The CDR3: CASSARTVNTGELFF. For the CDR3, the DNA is TGTGCCAGCAGCGCCAGGACAGTTAACACCGGGGAGCTGTTTTTT.

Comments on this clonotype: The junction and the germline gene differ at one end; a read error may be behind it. CDR3 protein: CASSLPPYEQYF. Written as DNA, the CDR3 is TGCGCCAGCAGCCTTCCGCCCTACGAGCAGTACTTC. The chain carries TRBV7-8 and TRBJ2-7; the D is unclear. Germline V gene data show CDR1 as SGHVS and CDR2 as FQNEAQ. The CDR3 loop spans 12 amino acids.